The 28 T cell receptor beta chains listed next were all sequenced from one sample in a study of CD8+ T cells in alopecia areata. Extracted RNA was reverse transcribed, and the resulting cDNA served as sequencing template. Using immunoSEQ multiplex PCR, the repertoire was profiled, and TCRdb retains in-frame clones only, with some absent. The repertoire holds about 180,000 clones, with roughly 60% as singletons. The specimen was CD4+ T cells sorted from blood, collected at week 0. All receptors come from a human donor with alopecia areata.

As regards this clone: One end of the junction fails to match germline, which may point to a read error. The chain links TRBV2 to TRBJ2-3, with a weak D call TRBD1 (5 bases). The CDR3 consists of 12 residues. Per germline, CDR1 SNHLY and CDR2 FYNNEI. The CDR3 nucleotides are TGTGCCAGCAGTGAAGTGACAGTTACGCAGTATTTT. Its protein product is CASSEVTVTQYF. Complete variable domain (other parts from reference TRBV2 and TRBJ2-3): EPEVTQTPSHQVTQMGQEVILRCVPISNHLYFYWYRQILGQKVEFLVSFYNNEISEKSEIFDDQFSVERPDGSNFTLKIRSTKLEDSAMYFCASSEVTVTQYFGPGTRLTVL.

V and J are TRBV7-2 and TRBJ2-7, with D unresolved. The CDR3 is 13 amino acids. The germline CDR1 and CDR2 sequences are SGHTA and FQGNSA. V lost 0 bases and J lost 4, with 7 bases in between. Here the CDR3 reads CASSLAPGYEQYF. The CDR3 bases are TGTGCCAGCAGCTTAGCGCCCGGGTACGAGCAGTACTTC. Complete variable domain (other parts from reference TRBV7-2 and TRBJ2-7): GAGVSQSPSNKVTEKGKDVELRCDPISGHTALYWYRQSLGQGLEFLIYFQGNSAPDKSGLPSDRFSAERTGGSVSTLTIQRTQQEDSAVYLCASSLAPGYEQYFGPGTRLTVT.

The chain has TRBV6-5 and TRBJ2-1; D is ambiguous. CDR1 and CDR2 (germline): MNHEY, SVGAGI. Trimming pared 0 bases from V and 5 bases from J, leaving 11 bases between. The CDR3 runs 15 residues. CDR3 protein: CASSYSGNVHNEQFF. DNA for the CDR3: TGTGCCAGCAGTTACTCGGGGAATGTCCACAATGAGCAGTTCTTC.

CDR3 bases: TGTGCCTGGAGCCCCGGGGGAACGAACACTGAAGCTTTCTTT. This gives the protein CAWSPGGTNTEAFF. The rearrangement links TRBV30 to TRBJ1-1, with D tentatively TRBD1 (5 bases). Trimming shortened V by 3 bases and J by 1 base, and 12 bases separated the two germline ends. The CDR3 loop spans 14 amino acids. The germline V gene encodes CDR1 GTSNPN and CDR2 SVGIG (reference sequence).

This clone has a handful of counts. This chain connects TRBV7-2 to TRBJ1-6; D not certain. The CDR3 consists of 15 residues. Germline lookup yields CDR1 SGHTA and CDR2 FQGNSA. Trimming took off 5 bases at V and 9 bases at J, with 17 bases between the two ends. In DNA form, the CDR3 reads TGTGCCAGCAGCCCCAAGCCGATTATAGGTTCACCCCTCCACTTT. Protein sequence: CASSPKPIIGSPLHF.

The gene calls are TRBV20-1 and TRBJ1-1; D not certain. CDR3 length equals 10 residues. Trimming cost V 6 bases and J 7 bases, with 9 bases left between them. Germline V CDR1 and CDR2: DFQATT, SNEGSKA (reference sequence). The CDR3 region has the DNA TGCAGTGCCTCAGGCGGTGAAGCTTTCTTT. Translating it yields CSASGGEAFF.

The chain combines TRBV5-1 with TRBJ2-2; tentative D call: TRBD1 (5 bases). The germline V gene has CDR1 SGHRS and CDR2 YFSETQ. V was trimmed by 6 bases and J by 1 base, leaving 7 bases between them. CDR3 length: 13 residues. The CDR3, as DNA: TGCGCCAGCAAGACAGAGAACACCGGGGAGCTGTTTTTT. Translated, it gives CASKTENTGELFF.

The V and J genes are TRBV2 and TRBJ2-1; 10 bases line up with TRBD2. Looked up from germline, CDR1 is SNHLY and CDR2 is FYNNEI. V dropped 1 base and J dropped 10; count of bases not matched to a gene: 19. The CDR3 has 19 residues. The CDR3 nucleotides read TGTGCCAGCAGTGAAGGCCTCAGGGCCCCGAGCGGGGGGGCCCGGGAGCAGTTCTTC. Its translation: CASSEGLRAPSGGAREQFF.

This clone was detected once. V gene TRBV30 combines with J gene TRBJ2-5; D is uncertain. Per germline, CDR1 GTSNPN and CDR2 SVGIG (reference sequence). CDR3 length: 13 residues. Trimming pared 0 bases from V and 5 bases from J, leaving 10 bases between. The CDR3, as DNA: TGTGCCTGGAGTGTACGCCGCGAGGAGACCCAGTACTTC. This codes for CAWSVRREETQYF.

The gene calls are TRBV5-4 and TRBJ2-1; D not certain. Per germline, CDR1 SGHNT and CDR2 YYREEE (reference sequence). The CDR3 is 13 amino acids. Deletions cut 0 bases from V and 5 bases from J, with 6 bases between. The CDR3: CASSLVVDNEQFF. CDR3 sequence (DNA): TGTGCCAGCAGCTTGGTGGTAGACAATGAGCAGTTCTTC.

The V call is TRBV5-6, the J call TRBJ1-4; a weak D match, TRBD1 (5 bases). Trimming pared 0 bases from V and 8 bases from J, leaving 11 bases between. Per germline, CDR1 SGHDT and CDR2 YYEEEE. The CDR3 covers 14 residues. For the CDR3, the DNA is TGTGCCAGCAGCTTGGATCAGGGATCCGAAAAACTGTTTTTT. This translates into CASSLDQGSEKLFF.

The rearrangement joins TRBV4-1 to TRBJ1-5; D unclear. The germline CDR1 and CDR2 sequences are MGHRA and YSYEKL. With 0 bases removed from V and 1 base from J, the gap between germline ends came to 7 bases. The CDR3 spans 15 residues. The CDR3 coding sequence is TGCGCCAGCAGCCAAGATAATCCCAGCAATCAGCCCCAGCATTTT. It translates to CASSQDNPSNQPQHF.

J is TRBJ2-5 and V is TRBV6-5, with D perhaps matching TRBD1 or TRBD2 (5 bases each). Trimming pared 2 bases from V and 7 bases from J, leaving 5 bases between. The germline gives CDR1 MNHEY, CDR2 SVGAGI. The CDR3 has 11 residues. The CDR3 protein is CASSYGGTQYF. CDR3 bases: TGTGCCAGCAGTTACGGGGGGACCCAGTACTTC.

V usage is TRBV29-1 and J usage is TRBJ1-1; 7 nucleotides line up with TRBD1. V was clipped by 7 bases and J by 4 bases; unmatched bases: 9. In germline, CDR1 is SQVTM, CDR2 ANQGSEA. The CDR3 is 13 amino acids. As DNA, the CDR3 is TGCAGCGCTACGACAGGGAGTAGCACTGAAGCTTTCTTT. Its translation: CSATTGSSTEAFF. Combining the CDR3 with reference TRBV29-1 and TRBJ1-1 gives the whole variable domain SAVISQKPSRDICQRGTSLTIQCQVDSQVTMMFWYRQQPGQSLTLIATANQGSEATYESGFVIDKFPISRPNLTFSTLTVSNMSPEDSSIYLCSATTGSSTEAFFGQGTRLTVV.

To note about this clone: Different DNA sequences within this sample yield the same CDR3. This chain joins TRBV7-2 and TRBJ2-3, with D possibly TRBD1 on 5 matching bases. CDR3 length: 15 amino acids. Germline CDR1 and CDR2: SGHTA and FQGNSA. V lost 6 bases and J lost 2, with 15 bases in between. The CDR3 loop reads CASSPTGVPTDTQYF. In nucleotides, the CDR3 is TGTGCCAGCAGTCCTACAGGAGTCCCCACAGATACGCAGTATTTT.

In this sample, this clone turned up a few times. The chain uses TRBV25-1 and TRBJ1-5; D gene uncertain. Germline CDR1 is MGHDK and CDR2 is SYGVNS. V was cut by 8 bases and J by 5 bases, with 10 bases left in between. The CDR3 has 12 residues. CDR3 nucleotide sequence: TGTGCCAGCTCGGTGGGGTATCAGCCCCAGCATTTT. It specifies CASSVGYQPQHF.

The chain has TRBV30 and TRBJ2-1; TRBD2 might be the D (6 bases). V lost 4 bases and J 9 bases, leaving 19 bases between the germline ends. The CDR3 has 14 amino acids. The germline CDR1 and CDR2 sequences are GTSNPN and SVGIG (reference sequence). The CDR3 loop reads CAWNLGGSLFEQFF. The CDR3 DNA follows: TGTGCCTGGAACCTGGGGGGTTCCCTCTTTGAGCAGTTCTTC.

V usage is TRBV7-2 and J usage is TRBJ2-6, with 8 positions matching TRBD1. Trimming took 3 bases from V and 1 from J; bases not matched to a gene: 8. Per the germline V gene, CDR1 is SGHTA and CDR2 is FQGNSA. The CDR3 extends over 18 amino acids. CDR3 amino acids: CASSLRDRLISGANVLTF. CDR3 sequence (DNA): TGTGCCAGCAGCTTGAGGGACAGGTTGATTTCTGGGGCCAACGTCCTGACTTTC.

This clone was observed a handful of times. The V call is TRBV11-2, the J call TRBJ1-6; 12 nucleotides align to TRBD1. The CDR3 sequence is 16 residues long. With V trimmed by 5 bases and J by 6 bases, 5 bases remained unmatched. CDR1 is SGHAT and CDR2 is FQNNGV in the germline V gene. The CDR3 here is CASSRGQGAGNSPLHF. The CDR3 nucleotides are TGTGCCAGCAGCCGGGGACAGGGGGCGGGTAATTCACCCCTCCACTTT.

This clone appeared a few times. The gene calls are TRBV27 and TRBJ2-5; 8 bases match TRBD2. The junction had 14 bases not matched to a gene; V was cut back by 7 bases and J by 7 bases. CDR3 length equals 15 residues. The germline V gene has CDR1 MNHEY and CDR2 SMNVEV (reference sequence). CDR3 sequence reads: CASTPGLGTPGTQYF. CDR3 sequence (DNA): TGTGCCAGCACTCCGGGACTAGGGACCCCAGGGACCCAGTACTTC.

This rearrangement joins TRBV9 to TRBJ1-1; D gene ambiguous. The CDR3 runs 16 residues. Germline assignment: CDR1 SGDLS and CDR2 YYNGEE. V was trimmed by 4 bases and J by 2 bases, leaving 18 bases between them. CDR3 coding DNA: TGTGCCAGCAGCTCCCGGGCCCACCTGTCCAACACTGAAGCTTTCTTT. This codes for CASSSRAHLSNTEAFF.

The chain is built from TRBV10-1 and TRBJ2-2; 7 bases fit TRBD1. CDR3 length: 13 amino acids. Germline CDR1 reads WNHNN; CDR2 reads SYGVQD (reference sequence). The trim removed 6 bases at V and 5 bases at J, leaving 3 bases unmatched. CDR3 in amino acids: CASRQGSTGELFF. DNA of the CDR3: TGCGCCAGCAGACAGGGGTCGACCGGGGAGCTGTTTTTT.

The chain employs TRBV2 and TRBJ2-2; D unresolved. Looked up from germline, CDR1 is SNHLY and CDR2 is FYNNEI. V lost 4 bases, J lost 0 bases, and 9 bases lay in between. The CDR3 is 15 amino acids. DNA of the CDR3: TGTGCCAGCAGTGTGTTGGCAGCGAACACCGGGGAGCTGTTTTTT. It translates to CASSVLAANTGELFF. The whole variable domain, remainder taken from reference TRBV2 and TRBJ2-2, is EPEVTQTPSHQVTQMGQEVILRCVPISNHLYFYWYRQILGQKVEFLVSFYNNEISEKSEIFDDQFSVERPDGSNFTLKIRSTKLEDSAMYFCASSVLAANTGELFFGEGSRLTVL.

The chain combines TRBV7-2 with TRBJ1-6, with D hard to call. V lost 1 base to trimming and J lost 14 bases, with 12 bases between them. The V gene's germline CDR1 is SGHTA and CDR2 FQGNSA. This CDR3 has 13 residues. CDR3 in amino acids: CASSLDTVTTLHF. CDR3 in DNA: TGTGCCAGCAGCTTAGATACAGTCACCACCCTCCACTTT.

CDR3 DNA: TGTGCCTGGAGAGGGGTCTATGGCTACACCTTC. As protein: CAWRGVYGYTF. The chain is built from TRBV30 and TRBJ1-2; the D gene is possibly TRBD1 (5 bases). Per germline, CDR1 GTSNPN and CDR2 SVGIG (reference sequence). The CDR3 is 11 residues long. V lost 3 bases to trimming and J lost 4 bases, with 6 bases between them.

The chain carries TRBV4-1 and TRBJ2-3; the match to TRBD2 covers 8 bases. The germline gives CDR1 MGHRA, CDR2 YSYEKL. The V segment lost 2 bases and the J segment 1 base; nucleotides outside the gene matches: 2. This CDR3 has 15 residues. The CDR3 sequence is CASSQTSGGTDTQYF. The DNA for the CDR3 is TGCGCCAGCAGCCAAACTAGCGGTGGCACAGATACGCAGTATTTT.

V and J are TRBV15 and TRBJ2-3, with 13 bases aligning to TRBD2. This CDR3 region has 16 residues. The germline CDR1 and CDR2 sequences are LNHNV and YYDKDF (reference sequence). The ends lost 3 bases at V and 1 base at J; junction bases unmatched: 1. The CDR3 sequence is CATSSGLAGGTDTQYF. The CDR3 DNA sequence: TGTGCCACCAGCAGCGGACTAGCGGGGGGCACAGATACGCAGTATTTT.

The J gene is TRBJ2-3, the V gene TRBV7-9, with D perhaps TRBD2 (6 bases). The germline gives CDR1 SEHNR, CDR2 FQNEAQ (reference sequence). The length of the CDR3 is 14 residues. The V and J ends lost 5 bases and 2 bases respectively, with 11 bases between them. DNA of the CDR3: TGTGCCAGCAGCGAAGGACTACTCACAGATACGCAGTATTTT. Translation: CASSEGLLTDTQYF.